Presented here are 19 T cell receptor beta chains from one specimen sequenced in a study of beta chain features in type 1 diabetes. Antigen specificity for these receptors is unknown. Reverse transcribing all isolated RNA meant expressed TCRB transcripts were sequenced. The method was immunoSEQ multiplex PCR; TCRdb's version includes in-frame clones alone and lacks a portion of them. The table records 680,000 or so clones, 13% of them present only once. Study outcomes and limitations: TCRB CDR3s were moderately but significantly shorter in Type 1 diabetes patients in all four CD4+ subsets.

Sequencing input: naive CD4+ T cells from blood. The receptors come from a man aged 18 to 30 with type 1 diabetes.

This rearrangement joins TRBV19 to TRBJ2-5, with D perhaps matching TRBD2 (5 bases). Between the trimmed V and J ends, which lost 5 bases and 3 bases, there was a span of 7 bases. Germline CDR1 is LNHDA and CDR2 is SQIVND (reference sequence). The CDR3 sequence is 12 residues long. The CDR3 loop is CASSPGKETQYF. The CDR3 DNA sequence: TGTGCCAGTAGTCCGGGGAAAGAGACCCAGTACTTC.

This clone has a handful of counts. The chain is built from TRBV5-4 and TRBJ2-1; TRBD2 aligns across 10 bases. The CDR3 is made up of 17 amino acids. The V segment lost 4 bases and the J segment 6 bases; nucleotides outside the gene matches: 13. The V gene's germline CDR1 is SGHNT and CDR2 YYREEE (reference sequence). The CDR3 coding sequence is TGTGCCAGCAGCCGCGGGTCTAGCGGGGGCGTTTTCAATGAGCAGTTCTTC. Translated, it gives CASSRGSSGGVFNEQFF.

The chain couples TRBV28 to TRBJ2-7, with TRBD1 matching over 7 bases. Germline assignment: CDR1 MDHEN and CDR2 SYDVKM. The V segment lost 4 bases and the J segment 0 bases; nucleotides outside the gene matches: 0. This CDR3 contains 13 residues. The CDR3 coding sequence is TGTGCCAGCAGTTCAGGGGGCTCCTACGAGCAGTACTTC. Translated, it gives CASSSGGSYEQYF.

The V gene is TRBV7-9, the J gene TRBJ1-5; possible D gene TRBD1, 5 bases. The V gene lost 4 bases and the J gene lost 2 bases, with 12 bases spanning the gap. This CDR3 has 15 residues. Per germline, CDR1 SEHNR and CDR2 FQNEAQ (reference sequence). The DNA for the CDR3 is TGTGCCAGCAGCTGGGGAGGGGAAGGCAATCAGCCCCAGCATTTT. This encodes CASSWGGEGNQPQHF.

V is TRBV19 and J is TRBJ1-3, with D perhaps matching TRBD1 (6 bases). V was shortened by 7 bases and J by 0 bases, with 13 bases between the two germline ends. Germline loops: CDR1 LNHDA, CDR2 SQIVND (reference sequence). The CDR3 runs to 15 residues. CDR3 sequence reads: CASTQTGHSGNTIYF. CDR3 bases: TGTGCCAGTACCCAGACAGGCCACTCTGGAAACACCATATATTTT.

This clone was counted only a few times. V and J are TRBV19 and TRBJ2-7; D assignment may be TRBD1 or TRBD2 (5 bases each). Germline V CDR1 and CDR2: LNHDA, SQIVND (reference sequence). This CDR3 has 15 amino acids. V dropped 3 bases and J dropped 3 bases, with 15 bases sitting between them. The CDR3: CASSMAVRGIYEQYF. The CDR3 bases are TGTGCCAGTAGTATGGCTGTGAGGGGAATCTACGAGCAGTACTTC.

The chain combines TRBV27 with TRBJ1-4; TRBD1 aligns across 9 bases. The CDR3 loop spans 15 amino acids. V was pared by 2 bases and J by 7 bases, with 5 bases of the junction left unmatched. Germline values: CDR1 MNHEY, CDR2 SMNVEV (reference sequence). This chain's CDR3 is CASSLAGQGFEKLFF. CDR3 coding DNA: TGTGCCAGCAGTTTAGCGGGACAGGGATTTGAAAAACTGTTTTTT.

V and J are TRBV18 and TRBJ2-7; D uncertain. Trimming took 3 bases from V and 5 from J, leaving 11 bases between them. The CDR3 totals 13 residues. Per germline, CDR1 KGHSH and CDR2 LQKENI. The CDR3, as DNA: TGTGCCAGCTCACCCGCACGGCCGGACGAGCAGTACTTC. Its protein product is CASSPARPDEQYF. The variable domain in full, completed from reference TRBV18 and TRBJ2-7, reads NAGVMQNPRHLVRRRGQEARLRCSPMKGHSHVYWYRQLPEEGLKFMVYLQKENIIDESGMPKERFSAEFPKEGPSILRIQQVVRGDSAAYFCASSPARPDEQYFGPGTRLTVT.

CDR3 loop: CATSRDLTDGYTF. In nucleotides, the CDR3 is TGTGCCACCAGCAGAGATTTAACTGACGGCTACACCTTC. The rearrangement uses TRBV15 and TRBJ1-2; D not resolved. Germline-derived CDR1 and CDR2 are LNHNV and YYDKDF (reference sequence). The V end was cut by 0 bases, the J end by 8 bases, with 10 bases between. The CDR3 loop spans 13 amino acids.

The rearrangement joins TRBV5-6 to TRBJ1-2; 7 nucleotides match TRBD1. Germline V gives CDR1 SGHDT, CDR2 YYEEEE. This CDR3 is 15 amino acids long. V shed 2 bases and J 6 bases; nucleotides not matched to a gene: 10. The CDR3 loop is CASSFGQDIPHGYTF. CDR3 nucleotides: TGTGCCAGCAGCTTTGGACAGGACATCCCACATGGCTACACCTTC.

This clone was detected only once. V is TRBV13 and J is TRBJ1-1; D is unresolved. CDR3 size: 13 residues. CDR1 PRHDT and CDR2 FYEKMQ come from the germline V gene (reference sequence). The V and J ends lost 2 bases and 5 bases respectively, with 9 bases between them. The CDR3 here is CASSLNEGTEAFF. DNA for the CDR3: TGTGCCAGCAGCTTAAACGAGGGTACTGAAGCTTTCTTT.

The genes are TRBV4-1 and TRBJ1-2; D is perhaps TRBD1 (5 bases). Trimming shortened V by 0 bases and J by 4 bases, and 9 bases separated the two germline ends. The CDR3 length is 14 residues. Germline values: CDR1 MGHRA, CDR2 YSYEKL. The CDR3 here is CASSQDPGGYGYTF. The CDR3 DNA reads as TGCGCCAGCAGCCAAGACCCGGGGGGCTATGGCTACACCTTC.

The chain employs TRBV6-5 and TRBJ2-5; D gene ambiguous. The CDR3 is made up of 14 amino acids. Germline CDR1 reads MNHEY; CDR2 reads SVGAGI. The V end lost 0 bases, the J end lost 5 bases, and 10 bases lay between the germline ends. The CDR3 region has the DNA TGTGCCAGCAGTTACTCTTGGGGTTCGGAGACCCAGTACTTC. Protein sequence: CASSYSWGSETQYF.

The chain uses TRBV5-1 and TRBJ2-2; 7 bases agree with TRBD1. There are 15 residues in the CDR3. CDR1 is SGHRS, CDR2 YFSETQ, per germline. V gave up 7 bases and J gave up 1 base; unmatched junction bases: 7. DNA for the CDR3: TGCGCCAGCCATCCGGGACAGCAGAACACCGGGGAGCTGTTTTTT. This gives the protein CASHPGQQNTGELFF.

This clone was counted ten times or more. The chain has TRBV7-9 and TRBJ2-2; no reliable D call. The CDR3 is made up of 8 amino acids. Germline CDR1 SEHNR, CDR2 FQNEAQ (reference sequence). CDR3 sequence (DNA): TGTGGCACCGGGGAGCTGTTTTTT. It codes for CGTGELFF.

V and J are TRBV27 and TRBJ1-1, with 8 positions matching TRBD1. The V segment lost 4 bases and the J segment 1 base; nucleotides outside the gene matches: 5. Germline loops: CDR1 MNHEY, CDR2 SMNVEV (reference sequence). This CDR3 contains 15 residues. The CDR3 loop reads CASSSIRGQNTEAFF. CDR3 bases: TGTGCCAGCAGTTCAATCAGGGGGCAGAACACTGAAGCTTTCTTT.

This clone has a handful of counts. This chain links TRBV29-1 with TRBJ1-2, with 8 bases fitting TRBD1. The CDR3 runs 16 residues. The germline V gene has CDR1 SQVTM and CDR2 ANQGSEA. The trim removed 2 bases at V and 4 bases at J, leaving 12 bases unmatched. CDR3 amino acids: CSVEILFQGAGYGYTF. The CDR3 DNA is TGCAGCGTTGAAATTTTATTCCAGGGGGCCGGCTATGGCTACACCTTC.

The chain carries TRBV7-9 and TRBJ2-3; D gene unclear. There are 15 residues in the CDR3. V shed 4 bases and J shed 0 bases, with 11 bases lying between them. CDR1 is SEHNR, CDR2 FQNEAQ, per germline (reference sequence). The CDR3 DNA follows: TGTGCCAGCAGCTCTTACGGCTATAGCACAGATACGCAGTATTTT. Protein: CASSSYGYSTDTQYF.

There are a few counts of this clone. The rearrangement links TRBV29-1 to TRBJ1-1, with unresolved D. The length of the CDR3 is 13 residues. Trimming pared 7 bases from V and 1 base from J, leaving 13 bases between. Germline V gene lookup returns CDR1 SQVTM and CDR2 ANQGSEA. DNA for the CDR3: TGCAGCGCTCTCGAGCATTCGAACACTGAAGCTTTCTTT. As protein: CSALEHSNTEAFF.